The following is a T cell receptor beta chain sequence with its context. Its antigen is unknown. Per-base quality was not reported, and no clone a single base away is much larger than it. The CDR3 runs 14 residues from the cysteine to the phenylalanine. Just CDR3 DNA is preserved here, 42 bases in frame from base 1. V and J are truncated by 3 bases and 4 bases respectively, leaving an intervening sequence of 9 bases. CDR1 SGHTA and CDR2 FQGNSA are derived from the germline V gene. The record originates from a study of blood T cell repertoires in COVID-19 (dated by TCRdb to 2020 to 2022). With respect to the entire study: Collaborator samples came from the United States, Italy and Spain and covered acute and convalescent phases of COVID-19. The material from the prospective study consisted of cDNA or gDNA derived from T cells, B-cell-depleted T cells, or PBMCs. Where available, HLA class I and class II types were obtained from metadata supplied by the sample provider rather than from assay-based typing. Nearly every sample came with metadata listing a de-identified subject ID, COVID-19 status, age in years and sex. Samples were obtained from the ongoing ImmuneRACE study (first 160 participants) and from roughly 1,300 subjects provided by 6 global collaborators. The repertoires were released in a freely available public database meant as a resource for research on the immune response to SARS-CoV-2. Deeply sampled blood TCRbeta repertoires from subjects exposed to, actively infected with, or recovered from COVID-19 were included in the dataset.

Each collaborating institution followed its own protocols to collect whole blood in K2EDTA tubes. Collaborator samples were shipped for TCRbeta analysis as frozen whole blood, isolated PBMCs, or DNA extracted from either sample type. The immunoSEQ Assay, a bias-controlled multiplex PCR, was used to amplify TCRbeta CDR3 regions from genomic DNA. The paper's processing steps were these. Nucleated cell counts per sample were estimated from amplification of reference gene primers within the assay. Sequence reads were collapsed and filtered to measure the absolute abundance of every unique TCRbeta CDR3 rearrangement. For each sample, productive Simpson clonality was calculated as the square root of Simpson's diversity index across productive rearrangements. TCRdb provides this immuneACCESS table in a form limited to in-frame rearrangements. Some clones are lacking; in checked studies, under half of them reflect an unresolved V gene, and why the rest are absent is not known. That table gives V, J and clone size, and the DNA gave D and trimming. This sample holds 180,000 or so clones; about 85% were observed only once. The ten largest clones take up around 4.9% of the sample.

Study-wide findings and limitations: The amount of clinical and demographic metadata varied by source and participant and was provided uncurated.

The receptor was derived from an elderly woman with acute or convalescent COVID-19. Recombination joined TRBV7-2 with TRBJ1-4, with an unclear D gene assignment. The source material was peripheral blood. In nucleotide form, the sequence is TGTGCCAGCAGCTTGGGTCGGGTTAATGAAAAACTGTTTTTT. It translates as CASSLGRVNEKLFF.